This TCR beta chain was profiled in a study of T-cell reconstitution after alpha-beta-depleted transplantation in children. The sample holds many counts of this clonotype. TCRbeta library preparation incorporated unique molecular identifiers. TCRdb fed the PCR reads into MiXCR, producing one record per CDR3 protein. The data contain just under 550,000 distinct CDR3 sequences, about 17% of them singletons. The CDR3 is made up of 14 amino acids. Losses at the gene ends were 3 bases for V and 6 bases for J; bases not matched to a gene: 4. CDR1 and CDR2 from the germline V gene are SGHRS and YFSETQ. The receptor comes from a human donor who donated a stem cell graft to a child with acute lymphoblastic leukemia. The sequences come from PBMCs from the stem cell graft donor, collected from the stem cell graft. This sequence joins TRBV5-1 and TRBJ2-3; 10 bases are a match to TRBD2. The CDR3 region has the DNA TGCGCCAGCAGCTCGGGACTAGCGTCTGATACGCAGTATTTT. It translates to CASSSGLASDTQYF.